This T cell receptor (beta chain) was documented in a study of cytomegalovirus exposure and HLA in healthy donors. Trimming removed 1 base at V and 7 bases at J, with 17 bases between. CDR1 and CDR2 (germline): SGHNT, YYREEE (reference sequence). CDR3 size: 15 residues. Study-wide results and limits: Among TCR beta chains of equal frequency, HLA-associated ones were more clonally expanded in a later analysis. In vitro experiments confirmed that a few CMV-associated chains were specific for CMV antigens.

This clone was detected a few times. Its antigen remains unidentified. Vbeta (60) and Jbeta (13) primers were used in the PCR. Measured with immunoSEQ multiplex PCR; TCRdb has only the in-frame clones, and not every one. The sample holds about 120,000 clones, 15% seen once. This clonotype was sampled from a woman in her late teens or twenties in good health and CMV-seronegative. Sequenced sample: PBMCs. V and J are TRBV5-4 and TRBJ1-2, with D perhaps TRBD1 (5 bases). The CDR3 loop is CASSLPLDTSGGYTF. CDR3 sequence (DNA): TGTGCCAGCAGCTTGCCCCTGGACACATCGGGTGGCTACACCTTC.